This TCR beta chain is drawn from a study of T-cell memory formation after mild COVID-19. Study information: TCR clusters mostly belonged to single donors.

Using its own MiXCR run on the 5' RACE reads, TCRdb lists one record per CDR3 protein. This sample yields fewer than 450,000 distinct CDR3 sequences, of which 20% to 25% are seen a single time; around 8.7% belongs to the top ten. This clonotype was seen repeatedly, ten times or more. The germline V and J ends were trimmed by 5 bases and 3 bases, with 17 bases remaining between them. This CDR3 is 16 amino acids long. The germline gives CDR1 SGDLS, CDR2 YYNGEE. The source is an adult woman who had mild COVID-19 (a few samples of this study predate the infection). Cell type and time point are not known. Sequencing was done on a sample of PBMCs or a T cell subset sorted from them (not recorded which). The rearrangement uses TRBV9 and TRBJ1-4; D gene uncertain. CDR3 DNA: TGTGCCAGCAGTGGACCTCGGGGAGCGGCTAATGAAAAACTGTTTTTT. The encoded protein is CASSGPRGAANEKLFF.